The 23 T cell receptor beta chains below all came from one sample that was sequenced in a study of pediatric ulcerative colitis. One to two pinch biopsies were taken from the rectum during colonoscopy. Using immunoSEQ multiplex PCR, the repertoire was profiled, and TCRdb retains in-frame clones only, with some absent. The top ten hold around 3.7% of the sample, which has about 17,000 clones, 74% seen once. Material for sequencing was gut tissue. Receptors originate from a girl aged 10 to 17 with moderate ulcerative colitis.

This sequence joins TRBV18 and TRBJ2-1; 12 bases map to TRBD2. J gave up 5 bases and V 5 bases, and 7 bases lay outside the gene matches. CDR1 and CDR2 from the germline V gene are KGHSH and LQKENI. This CDR3 spans 16 amino acids. The CDR3 sequence is CASSAQGLAGHNEQFF. CDR3 nucleotides: TGTGCCAGCTCAGCACAAGGACTAGCGGGGCACAATGAGCAGTTCTTC.

This clone was recorded a few times. This sequence joins TRBV2 and TRBJ2-7; possible D gene TRBD1, 6 bases. The germline V and J ends were trimmed by 3 bases and 2 bases, with 8 bases remaining between them. Germline V gene sequence: CDR1 SNHLY, CDR2 FYNNEI. This CDR3 has 13 amino acids. The CDR3 sequence is CASSEQGTYEQYF. In DNA, the CDR3 is TGTGCCAGCAGTGAGCAGGGGACCTACGAGCAGTACTTC.

The rearrangement uses TRBV11-2 and TRBJ1-2; unclear D gene. The V end was cut by 0 bases, the J end by 4 bases, with 15 bases between. Germline V gene data show CDR1 as SGHAT and CDR2 as FQNNGV. CDR3 length: 16 residues. In nucleotides, the CDR3 is TGTGCCAGCAGCTTAGATCGTGGGTATTTTCCCTATGGCTACACCTTC. Amino acids: CASSLDRGYFPYGYTF.

This chain joins TRBV6-5 and TRBJ2-2; D gene unclear. The CDR3 length is 16 residues. CDR1 MNHEY and CDR2 SVGAGI come from the germline V gene. V shed 2 bases and J shed 4 bases, with 14 bases lying between them. CDR3 in amino acids: CASSYRPASRTGELFF. For the CDR3, the DNA is TGTGCCAGCAGTTACCGCCCGGCAAGCCGCACCGGGGAGCTGTTTTTT.

The chain combines TRBV5-4 with TRBJ2-6; 9 bases are a match to TRBD2. Trimming cost V 9 bases and J 3 bases; bases outside gene matches: 7. In germline, CDR1 is SGHNT, CDR2 YYREEE (reference sequence). The CDR3 spans 15 residues. CDR3 nucleotides: TGTGCCACCCGGGCGGGGGGGAATGGGGCCAACGTCCTGACTTTC. This sequence encodes CATRAGGNGANVLTF.

This chain connects TRBV10-3 to TRBJ2-7; TRBD1 matches at 9 bases. Germline CDR1 and CDR2: ENHRY and SYGVKD. The CDR3 extends over 12 amino acids. The J segment lost 8 bases and the V segment lost 8 bases, leaving 7 bases of the junction unmatched. The CDR3 DNA reads as TGTGCCATCTCCGATACAGGGGGCAAGCAGTACTTC. Translation: CAISDTGGKQYF.

The V and J genes are TRBV14 and TRBJ2-2, with a possible D match to TRBD2 (5 bases). Germline V gene lookup returns CDR1 SGHDN and CDR2 FVKESK. The CDR3 covers 16 residues. V was cut by 1 base and J by 5 bases, with 14 bases left in between. The DNA for the CDR3 is TGTGCCAGCAGCCAAGGGTGGGTCAGGACTACCGGGGAGCTGTTTTTT. This sequence encodes CASSQGWVRTTGELFF.

V is TRBV28 and J is TRBJ2-1, with 9 bases identical to TRBD2. Per the germline V gene, CDR1 is MDHEN and CDR2 is SYDVKM. J was trimmed by 4 bases and V by 11 bases; bases with no gene match: 6. The CDR3 covers 13 residues. CDR3 DNA sequence: TGTGCCGTCGCTAGCGGGACGTACAATGAGCAGTTCTTC. It codes for CAVASGTYNEQFF.

V usage is TRBV5-4 and J usage is TRBJ1-2; 7 bases match TRBD1. The V segment lost 3 bases and the J segment 3 bases; nucleotides outside the gene matches: 5. The CDR3 runs 14 residues. Germline V gene lookup returns CDR1 SGHNT and CDR2 YYREEE (reference sequence). Here the CDR3 DNA reads TGTGCCAGCAGCTACGCAGGGGGGTACTATGGCTACACCTTC. This codes for CASSYAGGYYGYTF.

The chain carries TRBV2 and TRBJ1-6; 9 bases line up with TRBD1. The CDR3 is made up of 15 amino acids. J gave up 7 bases and V 4 bases, and 5 bases lay outside the gene matches. The germline CDR1 and CDR2 sequences are SNHLY and FYNNEI. CDR3 region: CASSGGGQGNSPLHF. CDR3 nucleotides: TGTGCCAGCAGTGGAGGCGGACAGGGGAATTCACCCCTCCACTTT.

To note about this clone: The junction departs from germline at one end; a sequencing error may be responsible. The chain combines TRBV2 with TRBJ2-7; weak D call: TRBD1 (6 bases). Looked up from germline, CDR1 is SNHLY and CDR2 is FYNNEI. CDR3 length: 12 residues. The CDR3, as DNA: TGTGCCAGCAGTGAAAGACACCGGGACATGATCTTC. It specifies CASSERHRDMIF.

The chain has TRBV21-1 and TRBJ2-2; the table calls TRBD2, which could not be checked here. TRBV21-1 is shown as a pseudogene. The CDR3 is 15 amino acids. In nucleotides, the CDR3 is TGTGCCAGCAGCTTACGGGAGCGGAACACCGGGGAGCTGTTTTTT. Protein product: CASSLRERNTGELFF.

The V gene is TRBV28, the J gene TRBJ2-6; D unclear. CDR1 and CDR2 from the germline V gene are MDHEN and SYDVKM. The CDR3 runs 15 residues. Trimming pared 4 bases from V and 5 bases from J, leaving 12 bases between. The CDR3, as DNA: TGTGCCAGCAGTTCCGTTAAGGGCTGGGCCAACGTCCTGACTTTC. Translated, it gives CASSSVKGWANVLTF.

The chain carries TRBV5-6 and TRBJ1-1; tentatively, D is TRBD1 (6 bases). Germline CDR1 and CDR2: SGHDT and YYEEEE. This CDR3 spans 14 amino acids. The V end was cut by 4 bases, the J end by 4 bases, with 14 bases between. This CDR3 reads CASSVPSGVTEAFF. The CDR3 nucleotides are TGTGCCAGCAGCGTTCCATCAGGGGTCACTGAAGCTTTCTTT.

The chain couples TRBV5-4 to TRBJ1-6; possible D gene TRBD1, 5 bases. This CDR3 comprises 14 residues. V lost 3 bases and J lost 10, with 14 bases in between. Germline values: CDR1 SGHNT, CDR2 YYREEE (reference sequence). The CDR3 loop reads CASSWAGPGSPLHF. The DNA of the CDR3 is TGTGCCAGCAGCTGGGCGGGACCTGGGTCACCCCTCCACTTT.

V usage is TRBV7-3 and J usage is TRBJ1-2; D is undetermined. Germline V lookup: CDR1 SGHTA, CDR2 FQGTGA. Between the trimmed V and J ends, which lost 2 bases and 4 bases, there was a span of 23 bases. The CDR3 is made up of 18 amino acids. Written as DNA, the CDR3 is TGTGCCAGCAGCTTACAATGGGCCATCGAGGGAGGGTGCTATGGCTACACCTTC. This translates into CASSLQWAIEGGCYGYTF. The full variable domain, in which reference TRBV7-3 and TRBJ1-2 provide the parts outside the CDR3, is GAGVSQTPSNKVTEKGKYVELRCDPISGHTALYWYRQSLGQGPEFLIYFQGTGAADDSGLPNDRFFAVRPEGSVSTLKIQRTERGDSAVYLCASSLQWAIEGGCYGYTFGSGTRLTVV.

The rearrangement uses TRBV6-4 and TRBJ2-1; 8 positions agree with TRBD2. The trim removed 6 bases at V and 9 bases at J, leaving 10 bases unmatched. Per the germline V gene, CDR1 is MRHNA and CDR2 is SNTAGT. This CDR3 region has 14 residues. This CDR3 reads CASSPRSGGSEQFF. In DNA, the CDR3 is TGTGCCAGCAGCCCACGGAGCGGGGGAAGTGAGCAGTTCTTC.

On this clone itself: At one end, the junction sequence differs from germline, possibly due to a read error. The V call is TRBV7-2, the J call TRBJ2-5, with D unclear. The CDR3 spans 14 residues. The germline gives CDR1 SGHTA, CDR2 FQGNSA. CDR3 nucleotide sequence: TGTGCCAGCAGCTTAAAGGGTGGCCAAGGGACCCAGTACTTC. Amino acid sequence: CASSLKGGQGTQYF.

This clone was seen only once. The chain links TRBV13 to TRBJ2-7; maybe TRBD1 (6 bases). The ends were cut back, 0 bases at V and 4 bases at J, with 16 bases in the middle. CDR3 length: 16 amino acids. The germline V gene has CDR1 PRHDT and CDR2 FYEKMQ (reference sequence). The CDR3: CASSLGAGQSEYEQYF. CDR3 nucleotides: TGTGCCAGCAGCTTAGGAGCAGGACAGTCCGAGTACGAGCAGTACTTC.

The chain couples TRBV5-1 to TRBJ2-2; TRBD2 matches at 11 bases. Germline CDR1 reads SGHRS; CDR2 reads YFSETQ. The CDR3 runs to 18 residues. The trim removed 1 base at V and 0 bases at J, leaving 5 bases unmatched. DNA of the CDR3: TGCGCCAGCAGCTTGACTAGCGGGAGAGTTTCGAACACCGGGGAGCTGTTTTTT. Its translation: CASSLTSGRVSNTGELFF.

The chain couples TRBV7-2 to TRBJ2-4; D perhaps matches TRBD1 (5 bases). V was shortened by 5 bases and J by 6 bases, with 20 bases between the two germline ends. Germline CDR1 SGHTA, CDR2 FQGNSA. This CDR3 has 16 residues. The CDR3 bases are TGTGCCAGCAGCCCCTGGACACTCTCCTCTTTAAACATTCAGTACTTC. Its protein is CASSPWTLSSLNIQYF.

The chain combines TRBV28 with TRBJ2-1; D is undetermined. V was trimmed by 4 bases and J by 2 bases, leaving 12 bases between them. The CDR3 sequence is 15 residues long. CDR1 and CDR2 from the germline V gene are MDHEN and SYDVKM. As DNA, the CDR3 is TGTGCCAGCAGTTCGGCCCAAACCCCCTACAATGAGCAGTTCTTC. It translates to CASSSAQTPYNEQFF. Using reference TRBV28 and TRBJ2-1 for the parts outside the CDR3, the full variable domain is DVKVTQSSRYLVKRTGEKVFLECVQDMDHENMFWYRQDPGLGLRLIYFSYDVKMKEKGDIPEGYSVSREKKERFSLILESASTNQTSMYLCASSSAQTPYNEQFFGPGTRLTVL.

By its share, this clone is medium-sized. V and J are TRBV5-1 and TRBJ2-7, with TRBD1 matching over 9 bases. V dropped 1 base and J dropped 3; count of bases not matched to a gene: 17. The CDR3 is made up of 19 amino acids. Germline loops: CDR1 SGHRS, CDR2 YFSETQ. The DNA of the CDR3 is TGCGCCAGCAGCTTGTTACAGGGGGCTGGTGTAAGCATCCACTACGAGCAGTACTTC. It encodes CASSLLQGAGVSIHYEQYF.